These T cell receptor beta chains were read from a single sample in a study of CD8 T cells in ankylosing spondylitis. TCRdb re-called the 5' RACE reads with MiXCR, one entry per CDR3 protein. Of around 31,000 distinct CDR3 sequences detected, 30% appear once; the ten largest clones hold roughly 44%. The sample consisted of synovial fluid, either unsorted or a sorted T cell fraction (not recorded which). These receptors were taken from a male donor with ankylosing spondylitis. CDR3s include the opening cysteine and the closing phenylalanine or tryptophan. The D gene is left open where the match is weak. Clone size is stated in some rows and not others, as once, few, many or a class when expanded.

d_gene	v_gene	abundance	j_gene	CDR3nt	CDR3aa
TRBD2	TRBV6-5	few	TRBJ2-1	TGTGCCAGCAACTTACTAGCGGGCTCCTACAATGAGCAGTTCTTC	CASNLLAGSYNEQFF
.	TRBV28	.	TRBJ2-6	TGTGCCAGCAGCCGAGGGACGGTCTCTGGGGCCAACGTCCTGACTTTC	CASSRGTVSGANVLTF
TRBD1	TRBV20-1	many	TRBJ2-7	TGCAGCGTCGATTTGACAGGGGCCTACGAGCAGTACTTC	CSVDLTGAYEQYF
.	TRBV7-2	.	TRBJ1-1	TGTGCCAGCACCCACCCGGTGATTAACCTGAACACTGAAGCTTTCTTT	CASTHPVINLNTEAFF
TRBD1	TRBV28	.	TRBJ1-2	TGTGCCAGCAGCTCCACTACTTGGACAGGGGTATACTATGGCTACACCTTC	CASSSTTWTGVYYGYTF
TRBD1	TRBV7-2	.	TRBJ1-5	TGTGCCAGCAGCTTGGCAGGGGGAGGAAATCAGCCCCAGCATTTT	CASSLAGGGNQPQHF
TRBD2	TRBV6-2/TRBV6-3	.	TRBJ2-3	TGTGCCAGCATCCCCGGGACTAGCGACCGCACAGATACGCAGTATTTT	CASIPGTSDRTDTQYF
.	TRBV7-8	many	TRBJ2-3	TGTGCCAGCAGCTTAGTGGCGGGTGCCTCGGGGTATACGCAGTATTTT	CASSLVAGASGYTQYF
.	TRBV2	many	TRBJ2-3	TGTGCCACCACAACGGGACAAGGAGGGTCAGATACGCAGTATTTT	CATTTGQGGSDTQYF
.	TRBV12-3/TRBV12-4	few	TRBJ2-1	TGTGCCAGCAGTCGGTGGGAGGACCCAAACAATGAGCAGTTCTTC	CASSRWEDPNNEQFF
.	TRBV4-1	.	TRBJ1-5	TGCGCCAGCAGCCAAGATCCCCCAGCAGGGATCAATCAGCCCCAGCATTTT	CASSQDPPAGINQPQHF
.	TRBV29-1	.	TRBJ2-1	TGCAGCGTTGAAGCCCCGGGACTCGTCGACAATGAGCAGTTCTTC	CSVEAPGLVDNEQFF
TRBD1	TRBV5-1	.	TRBJ2-1	TGCGCCAGCAGCCCGGGGACAGGGGTTCACAATGAGCAGTTCTTC	CASSPGTGVHNEQFF
TRBD2	TRBV20-1	few	TRBJ2-7	TGCAGTGCTAGAGATCGGGAGGGCCTCCGCTACGAGCAGTACTTC	CSARDREGLRYEQYF
.	TRBV2	few	TRBJ1-6	TGTGCCAGCGCCCCGGGGGACGGTTCACCCCTCCACTTT	CASAPGDGSPLHF
TRBD1	TRBV12-3/TRBV12-4	.	TRBJ2-2	TGTGCCAGCACGGCGACAGGGGACACCGGGGAGCTGTTTTTT	CASTATGDTGELFF